This TCR beta chain was documented in a study of T-cell reconstitution after alpha-beta-depleted transplantation in children. Notes on the study in general: The study reportedly traced alpha-beta T cells about two months after transplant to several hundred expanded graft clones. The main origin of T-cell counts and diversity one year after transplant was newly produced T cells. Some patients' high day-60 TCRbeta diversity was traced to surviving recipient T cells and thymic progenitors.

Researchers prepared the TCRbeta library using unique molecular identifiers, the study reports. A single record per CDR3 protein comes from TCRdb applying MiXCR to the PCR reads. The sample lists around 190,000 distinct CDR3 sequences; approximately 6.3% were seen once. This clonotype was observed a handful of times. What it binds is unknown. This CDR3 is 14 amino acids long. Germline CDR1 is LNHDA and CDR2 is SQIVND (reference sequence). V was pared by 4 bases and J by 1 base, with 10 bases between. This clonotype was sampled from a boy aged 2 to 10 with acute lymphoblastic leukemia, due to receive a stem cell transplant. Sequencing used PBMCs, obtained before TCRalphabeta/CD19-depleted stem cell transplant. This chain uses TRBV19 with TRBJ1-1, with TRBD1 as a possible D gene (5 bases). CDR3 sequence (DNA): TGTGCCAGTAGTAGGGACGGAAAGAACACTGAAGCTTTCTTT. Its translation is CASSRDGKNTEAFF.